This T cell receptor beta chain was found in a study of breast tumors, draining lymph nodes, adjacent tissues. Findings and limits, study-wide: The lymph node origin of tumor T cells was framed as consistent with a hypothesis, not demonstrated. Tumor repertoires ranked between lymph nodes and nontumor tissue in diversity, with V and J gene preferences. Compared with basal-like, luminal-like tumors shared significantly more repertoire with nontumor tissue.

CDR1 is SGHRS, CDR2 YFSETQ, per germline. Germline trimming cut 1 base from V and 6 bases from J; bases unmatched to any gene: 3. The CDR3 runs 13 residues. A single record per CDR3 protein comes from TCRdb applying MiXCR to the multiplex PCR reads. The sample carries 15,000 or so distinct CDR3 sequences, about 70% recorded once. As concerns this clonotype: The antigen remains unidentified.

The J gene is TRBJ2-7, the V gene TRBV5-1, with 8 bases lining up with TRBD2. Sequenced sample: tumor-adjacent breast tissue. The source is a female donor with breast cancer. Some clones in this sample may be carry-over from other donors' samples. The CDR3 reads CASSLNSGIEQYF. The CDR3 coding sequence is TGCGCCAGCAGCTTGAATAGCGGGATCGAGCAGTACTTC. Looking up the rest from reference TRBV5-1 and TRBJ2-7 gives the full variable domain: KAGVTQTPRYLIKTRGQQVTLSCSPISGHRSVSWYQQTPGQGLQFLFEYFSETQRNKGNFPGRFSGRQFSNSRSEMNVSTLELGDSALYLCASSLNSGIEQYFGPGTRLTVT.